Listed here are 12 T cell receptor beta chains from one sample, sequenced in a study of blood T cell repertoires in COVID-19. The assay was immunoSEQ multiplex PCR, and TCRdb's table has in-frame clones only and misses some. Here the sample spans 200,000 to 250,000 clones, more than 70% being singletons. Sequenced: PBMCs or T cells enriched from blood (not recorded which). The receptors originated from a woman aged 40 to 50 with acute COVID-19.

The CDR3 DNA is TGTGCCAGCAGCTTGGGATTCAGTTCCTACGAGCAGTACTTC. This codes for CASSLGFSSYEQYF. The chain couples TRBV5-5 to TRBJ2-7, with D uncertain. V dropped 0 bases and J dropped 1 base, with 8 bases sitting between them. There are 14 residues in the CDR3. Germline V CDR1 and CDR2: SGHKS, YYEKEE (reference sequence). The full variable domain, rest sourced from reference TRBV5-5 and TRBJ2-7, is DAGVTQSPTHLIKTRGQQVTLRCSPISGHKSVSWYQQVLGQGPQFIFQYYEKEERGRGNFPDRFSARQFPNYSSELNVNALLLGDSALYLCASSLGFSSYEQYFGPGTRLTVT.

This chain links TRBV28 with TRBJ1-2; TRBD1 matches 8 bases. The CDR3 is 16 amino acids. Looked up from germline, CDR1 is MDHEN and CDR2 is SYDVKM. The V gene end was trimmed by 5 bases and the J gene end by 5 bases; junction bases not matched to a gene: 13. The CDR3 loop is CASSLRRQGNVYGYTF. Here the CDR3 DNA reads TGTGCCAGCAGTCTCCGCCGACAGGGGAATGTGTATGGCTACACCTTC.

The chain joins TRBV11-3 to TRBJ2-2; 9 bases agree with TRBD1. CDR3 length: 14 amino acids. The germline gives CDR1 SGHNT, CDR2 YENEEA. J lost 3 bases, V lost 8 bases, and 4 bases had no gene match. The CDR3, as DNA: TGTGCCAGCGGGACAGGGATGGACACCGGGGAGCTGTTTTTT. Its protein product is CASGTGMDTGELFF.

This chain joins TRBV14 and TRBJ2-6, with D perhaps TRBD1 (6 bases). The CDR3 totals 17 residues. V was pared by 4 bases and J by 2 bases, with 15 bases between. CDR1 and CDR2 (germline): SGHDN, FVKESK. The CDR3 bases are TGTGCCAGCAGCCCCTTATACAGGGCTACTGGGGCCAACGTCCTGACTTTC. This codes for CASSPLYRATGANVLTF. Full variable domain (outside the CDR3, taken from reference TRBV14 and TRBJ2-6): EAGVTQFPSHSVIEKGQTVTLRCDPISGHDNLYWYRRVMGKEIKFLLHFVKESKQDESGMPNNRFLAERTGGTYSTLKVQPAELEDSGVYFCASSPLYRATGANVLTFGAGSRLTVL.

The rearrangement uses TRBV3-1 (or the pseudogene TRBV3-2) and TRBJ2-7, with D perhaps TRBD2 (6 bases). In germline, CDR1 is LGHDT, CDR2 YNNKEL (reference sequence). V lost 11 bases, J lost 1 base, and 18 bases lay in between. This CDR3 contains 14 residues. The CDR3 is CARTLGGNSYEQYF. The CDR3 nucleotides read TGTGCCCGAACTTTGGGCGGGAATTCCTACGAGCAGTACTTC.

This chain uses TRBV3-1 (or the pseudogene TRBV3-2) with TRBJ1-1, with D uncertain. The ends were cut back, 1 base at V and 0 bases at J, with 9 bases in the middle. CDR3 length: 15 amino acids. The germline V gene encodes CDR1 LGHDT and CDR2 YNNKEL (reference sequence). The CDR3 nucleotides read TGTGCCAGCAGCCAAGTGGTGGCATTGAACACTGAAGCTTTCTTT. Amino acids: CASSQVVALNTEAFF.

This clone showed up just once. V usage is TRBV7-9 and J usage is TRBJ2-2, with D possibly TRBD1 on 6 matching bases. The CDR3 is 15 amino acids. The V and J ends lost 4 bases and 6 bases respectively, with 15 bases between them. Germline CDR1 SEHNR, CDR2 FQNEAQ (reference sequence). CDR3 residues: CASSSTGHGSGELFF. The DNA of the CDR3 is TGTGCCAGCAGCTCAACGGGACACGGGTCCGGGGAGCTGTTTTTT. Filled out from reference TRBV7-9 and TRBJ2-2, the complete variable domain reads DTGVSQNPRHKITKRGQNVTFRCDPISEHNRLYWYRQTLGQGPEFLTYFQNEAQLEKSRLLSDRFSAERPKGSFSTLEIQRTEQGDSAMYLCASSSTGHGSGELFFGEGSRLTVL.

The V and J genes are TRBV7-3 and TRBJ1-1, with D hard to call. Trimming shortened V by 5 bases and J by 2 bases, and 9 bases separated the two germline ends. This CDR3 has 13 residues. Germline CDR1 reads SGHTA; CDR2 reads FQGTGA. In nucleotides, the CDR3 is TGTGCCAGCAGCCCTGCGGGCAACACTGAAGCTTTCTTT. It encodes CASSPAGNTEAFF.

CDR3 protein: CASSLGILQGPTNEKLFF. CDR3 DNA: TGTGCCAGCAGCTTAGGGATACTACAGGGGCCAACTAATGAAAAACTGTTTTTT. V and J are TRBV7-2 and TRBJ1-4; 7 positions match TRBD1. After removal of 1 base from V and 0 bases from J, the junction contained 8 bases not matched to a gene. The CDR3 contains 18 residues. Germline CDR1 and CDR2: SGHTA and FQGNSA.

The chain carries TRBV4-3 and TRBJ2-1, with D maybe TRBD1 (5 bases). Germline V CDR1 and CDR2: LGHNA, YSLEER. The length of the CDR3 is 13 residues. V gave up 3 bases and J gave up 10 bases, with 13 bases separating them. CDR3 loop: CASSQGPSREQFF. The CDR3 nucleotides are TGCGCCAGCAGCCAGGGGCCTTCGCGGGAGCAGTTCTTC.

The J gene is TRBJ2-5, the V gene TRBV11-3, with 7 bases lining up with TRBD2. CDR3 length equals 14 residues. Per the germline V gene, CDR1 is SGHNT and CDR2 is YENEEA. V lost 3 bases and J lost 1; bases outside the gene matches: 2. The CDR3 DNA follows: TGTGCCAGCAGCTTGGGCGGGGGCCAAGAGACCCAGTACTTC. As protein: CASSLGGGQETQYF.

This clone showed up just a few times. The CDR3: CAWSVLGGGETEAFF. The CDR3 DNA is TGTGCCTGGAGTGTATTAGGAGGGGGGGAAACTGAAGCTTTCTTT. The genes are TRBV30 and TRBJ1-1; D perhaps matches TRBD1 (6 bases). Trimming stripped 0 bases from V and 5 bases from J, with 16 bases between. The CDR3 length is 15 residues. CDR1 is GTSNPN and CDR2 is SVGIG in the germline V gene (reference sequence).